This TCR beta chain was sequenced during a study of CD8 T cells in Susac syndrome. V shed 1 base and J shed 0 bases, with 10 bases lying between them. The CDR3 extends over 16 amino acids. Looked up from germline, CDR1 is SGHRS and CDR2 is YFSETQ. Fulfillment of recently defined diagnostic criteria for definite or probable disease was shown by the patients with Susac syndrome. RNA in amounts of roughly 0.5 to 1 ug was reverse transcribed with random hexamers. It was immunoSEQ multiplex PCR that amplified TCR beta CDR3 across 54 Vbeta and 13 Jbeta. TCRdb passed the immunoSEQ multiplex PCR reads through MiXCR, listing each CDR3 protein once. The table includes hundreds of thousands of distinct CDR3 sequences, 90% to 96% detected once.

This TCR was recovered from a human donor with Susac syndrome. The chain combines TRBV5-1 with TRBJ2-2; D gene uncertain. Sample: CD4+ T cells from PBMCs. The CDR3 sequence: CASSLNLGTNTGELFF. Here the CDR3 DNA reads TGCGCCAGCAGCTTGAATCTGGGGACGAACACCGGGGAGCTGTTTTTT.